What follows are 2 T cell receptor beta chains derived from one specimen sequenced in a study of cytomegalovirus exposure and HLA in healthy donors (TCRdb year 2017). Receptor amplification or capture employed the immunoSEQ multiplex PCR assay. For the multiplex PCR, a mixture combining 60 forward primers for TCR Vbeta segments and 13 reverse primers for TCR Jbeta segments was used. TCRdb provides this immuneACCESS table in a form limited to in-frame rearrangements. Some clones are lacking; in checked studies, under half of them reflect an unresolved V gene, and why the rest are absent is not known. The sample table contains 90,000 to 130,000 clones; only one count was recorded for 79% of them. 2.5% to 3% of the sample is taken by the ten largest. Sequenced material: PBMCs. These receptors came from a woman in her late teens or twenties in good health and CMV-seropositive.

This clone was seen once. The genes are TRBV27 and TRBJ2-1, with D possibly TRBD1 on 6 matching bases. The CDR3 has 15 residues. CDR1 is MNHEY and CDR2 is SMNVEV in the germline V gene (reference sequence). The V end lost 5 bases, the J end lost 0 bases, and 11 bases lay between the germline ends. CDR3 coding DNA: TGTGCCAGCAGTAAGGACAGTCCCTCCTACAATGAGCAGTTCTTC. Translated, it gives CASSKDSPSYNEQFF.

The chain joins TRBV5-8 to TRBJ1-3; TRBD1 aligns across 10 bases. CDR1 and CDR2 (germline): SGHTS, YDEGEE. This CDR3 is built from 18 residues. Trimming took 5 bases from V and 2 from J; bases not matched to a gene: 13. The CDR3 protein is CASRPTRDRGWPGNTIYF. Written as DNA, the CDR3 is TGTGCCAGCAGACCTACCCGGGACAGGGGATGGCCTGGAAACACCATATATTTT.